The sequence of this T cell receptor beta chain was determined in a study of T-cell reconstitution after alpha-beta-depleted transplantation in children. The CDR3 consists of 13 residues. The trim removed 10 bases at V and 4 bases at J, leaving 7 bases unmatched. Germline V gene lookup returns CDR1 MNHNY and CDR2 SVGAGI (reference sequence). This clonotype was observed a handful of times. A TCRbeta library incorporating unique molecular identifiers was prepared. TCRdb re-analysed the PCR reads in MiXCR, keeping a single row per CDR3 protein. The sample includes 200,000 to 250,000 distinct CDR3 sequences, about 11% of them seen just once.

The source material was PBMCs from the stem cell graft donor, sampled from the stem cell graft. The receptor comes from a human donor who donated a stem cell graft to a child with acute lymphoblastic leukemia. J is TRBJ1-5 and V is TRBV6-6; the match to TRBD1 covers 7 bases. The CDR3 loop reads CAIQGGGNQPQHF. Here the CDR3 DNA reads TGTGCCATCCAGGGGGGGGGTAATCAGCCCCAGCATTTT.